This TCR beta chain was obtained from a study of CD8 T cells in Susac syndrome. The CDR3 consists of 14 residues. Trimming took 3 bases from V and 4 from J; bases not matched to a gene: 6. Germline loops: CDR1 DFQATT, CDR2 SNEGSKA (reference sequence). This clonotype was found once. In contrast to the negatively isolated CD8+ and CD4+ T cells, TEMRA cells were FACS-enriched. RNA totalling about 0.45 to 1 ug underwent reverse transcription with random hexamers. TCRdb redid the calling of the immunoSEQ multiplex PCR reads with MiXCR, one entry per CDR3 protein. The sample consists of around 230,000 distinct CDR3 sequences, roughly 96% of them appearing once.

This chain uses TRBV20-1 with TRBJ2-3; 8 nucleotides align to TRBD1. The sequence came from a human donor with multiple sclerosis. Sequences were obtained from CD4+ T cells from PBMCs. CDR3 region: CSASPAGGADTQYF. In DNA, the CDR3 is TGCAGTGCTAGCCCCGCAGGGGGCGCAGATACGCAGTATTTT.